This T cell receptor (beta chain) came from a study of beta chain features in type 1 diabetes. Study findings and constraints: In every one of the four CD4+ subsets, TCRB CDR3s were moderately but significantly shorter in Type 1 diabetes patients.

With respect to this clone: Its target is not known.

The CDR3 has 16 amino acids. Trimming pared 2 bases from V and 0 bases from J, leaving 8 bases between. Isolated RNA was reverse transcribed in full, so expressed TCRB transcripts were sequenced. Produced via immunoSEQ multiplex PCR; TCRdb's table is partial and in-frame only. Here the sample spans more than 200,000 clones, 16% being singletons. What was sequenced was naive CD4+ T cells from blood. V is TRBV23-1 and J is TRBJ2-6; D is perhaps TRBD1 (5 bases). TRBV23-1 has ORF status, its function being uncertain. The receptor comes from a man aged 25-45 years with type 1 diabetes. CDR3 region: CASSQSDSSGANVLTF. The CDR3 region has the DNA TGCGCCAGCAGTCAAAGCGACAGCTCTGGGGCCAACGTCCTGACTTTC.